Sequencing of this T cell receptor (beta chain) was carried out in a study of shared clonotypes between healthy human individuals. Study in general: Used for every donor were three CD4 naive, three CD4 memory, two CD8 naive and one CD8 memory plate.

The naive CD8 fraction comprised CD45RO-negative cells positively selected for CCR7 and excluded terminally differentiated effector memory CD45RA+ cells. Study-wide points: Among non-shared clonotypes, generation probabilities were lower than among those shared by all four donors.

About this clone itself: Antigen: not known.

The CDR3 consists of 13 residues. V was pared by 6 bases and J by 5 bases, with 13 bases between. The germline CDR1 and CDR2 sequences are MNHNS and SASEGT. Authors' methods: Junction-only sequences produced by ImmunoSEQ had no quality scores, so filtering differed. The data were produced by immunoSEQ multiplex PCR, yet TCRdb's version contains in-frame clones alone and is incomplete. The V and J calls and the clone size are those of that table, but D and trimming were determined from the DNA. The sample records fewer than 1 million clones, 96% being singletons. The specimen was naive CD8+ T cells sorted from blood. The clonotype was recovered from a man aged 25-45 years in good health. V gene TRBV6-1 combines with J gene TRBJ1-2, with D tentatively TRBD1 (5 bases). This CDR3 is CASRDQGIYGYTF. The CDR3 region has the DNA TGTGCCAGCAGGGATCAGGGAATTTATGGCTACACCTTC.